A single sample is the source of the 17 T cell receptor beta chains below, sequenced in a study of blood T cell repertoires in COVID-19. Clones were sequenced by immunoSEQ multiplex PCR, and TCRdb holds only the in-frame ones, with some missing. This sample has around 140,000 clones, with 87% found just once. Sequenced sample: peripheral blood. These receptors were collected from a man at least 80 years old with acute or convalescent COVID-19.

The DNA for the CDR3 is TGCAGCGTTGGCGGGGGGGGACAGCAGCCCCAGCATTTT. Amino acid sequence: CSVGGGGQQPQHF. The rearrangement joins TRBV29-1 to TRBJ1-5, with 7 bases that match TRBD1. V gave up 4 bases and J gave up 7 bases; unmatched junction bases: 7. Germline CDR1 and CDR2: SQVTM and ANQGSEA. This CDR3 is built from 13 residues.

The genes are TRBV28 and TRBJ2-5, with unresolved D. V was clipped by 9 bases and J by 2 bases, with 16 bases between them. The length of the CDR3 is 14 residues. The germline gives CDR1 MDHEN, CDR2 SYDVKM. The CDR3 spells CASGRVSAQETQYF. CDR3 sequence (DNA): TGTGCCAGTGGTAGAGTATCCGCACAAGAGACCCAGTACTTC.

This clone appeared once. J is TRBJ1-6 and V is TRBV6-5; tentatively, D is TRBD1 (6 bases). Germline CDR1 MNHEY, CDR2 SVGAGI. The CDR3 is made up of 14 amino acids. Trimming cost V 7 bases and J 8 bases, with 15 bases left between them. CDR3 DNA: TGTGCCAGCACTGGGGGGGGGCGGGATTCACCCCTCCACTTT. It is translated as CASTGGGRDSPLHF.

This chain links TRBV20-1 with TRBJ2-1; D is ambiguous. Trimming took off 4 bases at V and 4 bases at J, with 5 bases between the two ends. CDR1 and CDR2 (germline): DFQATT, SNEGSKA (reference sequence). The length of the CDR3 is 11 residues. Written as DNA, the CDR3 is TGCAGTGCTACTATTTACAATGAGCAGTTCTTC. Translated: CSATIYNEQFF.

This sequence joins TRBV18 and TRBJ1-1; the match to TRBD1 covers 7 bases. After removal of 5 bases from V and 10 bases from J, the junction contained 4 bases not matched to a gene. CDR1 and CDR2 (germline): KGHSH, LQKENI. The CDR3 consists of 11 residues. This CDR3 reads CASSDRDRAFF. In DNA, the CDR3 is TGTGCCAGCTCAGACCGGGACAGAGCTTTCTTT.

The gene calls are TRBV28 and TRBJ1-1; tentative D call: TRBD1 (6 bases). Trimming removed 7 bases at V and 4 bases at J, with 19 bases between. The germline V gene has CDR1 MDHEN and CDR2 SYDVKM. The CDR3 extends over 15 amino acids. This chain's CDR3 is CASNSGGGGSTEAFF. The CDR3 DNA sequence: TGTGCCAGCAACTCTGGGGGGGGCGGAAGCACTGAAGCTTTCTTT.

V usage is TRBV5-1 and J usage is TRBJ2-5, with 7 bases that match TRBD2. From germline, CDR1 is SGHRS and CDR2 YFSETQ. The CDR3 is made up of 14 amino acids. Unmatched junction bases numbered 8, after V lost 4 bases and J lost 5 bases. In nucleotides, the CDR3 is TGCGCCAGCAGCACCGGGACTAACAGGGAGACCCAGTACTTC. It translates to CASSTGTNRETQYF.

This rearrangement joins TRBV18 to TRBJ1-6; D call uncertain. Germline assignment: CDR1 KGHSH and CDR2 LQKENI. V was cut by 6 bases and J by 7 bases, with 13 bases left in between. CDR3 length equals 14 residues. CDR3 coding DNA: TGTGCCAGCTCTCCTACAGATGAAAATTCACCCCTCCACTTT. Translation: CASSPTDENSPLHF.

The chain uses TRBV10-3 and TRBJ1-2; 10 nucleotides match TRBD1. The germline V gene encodes CDR1 ENHRY and CDR2 SYGVKD. V was pared by 0 bases and J by 2 bases, with 6 bases of the junction left unmatched. The CDR3 spans 17 residues. CDR3 loop: CAISESAGTGVNYGYTF. The CDR3 region has the DNA TGTGCCATCAGTGAGTCCGCCGGGACAGGGGTCAACTATGGCTACACCTTC.

There are a few counts of this clone. This chain uses TRBV2 with TRBJ2-1, with TRBD2 matching 7 bases. With V trimmed by 2 bases and J by 0 bases, 7 bases remained unmatched. This CDR3 spans 17 amino acids. Germline values: CDR1 SNHLY, CDR2 FYNNEI. Here the CDR3 reads CASSESEGGSSYNEQFF. The CDR3 bases are TGTGCCAGCAGTGAAAGTGAAGGCGGGAGCTCCTACAATGAGCAGTTCTTC.

The V gene is TRBV10-3, the J gene TRBJ1-1; TRBD1 matches 8 bases. The germline CDR1 and CDR2 sequences are ENHRY and SYGVKD. Unmatched junction bases numbered 12, after V lost 11 bases and J lost 4 bases. The CDR3 consists of 14 residues. The CDR3 DNA is TGTGCCTCCTCCTCCGGACAGGGCGGCACTGAAGCTTTCTTT. Its protein product is CASSSGQGGTEAFF.

This chain connects TRBV6-5 to TRBJ2-2, with no clear D. CDR3 length: 14 amino acids. CDR1 MNHEY and CDR2 SVGAGI come from the germline V gene. With 3 bases removed from V and 1 base from J, the gap between germline ends came to 6 bases. The CDR3 nucleotides read TGTGCCAGCAGTTATAATGTGAACACCGGGGAGCTGTTTTTT. Protein sequence: CASSYNVNTGELFF.

This clone was picked up one time. The rearrangement links TRBV9 to TRBJ2-7, with 9 bases fitting TRBD1. The CDR3 has 13 residues. V gave up 3 bases and J gave up 6 bases; unmatched junction bases: 4. Germline CDR1 and CDR2: SGDLS and YYNGEE. The CDR3 loop reads CASSADRGGEQYF. CDR3 DNA sequence: TGTGCCAGCAGCGCCGACAGGGGGGGCGAGCAGTACTTC.

Turning to this clone: The junction departs from the called germline gene at one end, perhaps through a read error. The chain carries TRBV24-1 and TRBJ2-1; a possible D gene is TRBD2 (6 bases). The CDR3 is 13 residues long. The germline V gene encodes CDR1 KGHDR and CDR2 SFDVKD. In DNA, the CDR3 is TGTGCCACCGGTGATGGAGGGTTGGATGAGCAGTTCTTC. Translation gives CATGDGGLDEQFF.

As for this clone: Different DNA sequences within this sample yield the same CDR3. The V and J genes are TRBV2 and TRBJ1-3; weak D call: TRBD1 (5 bases). The germline gives CDR1 SNHLY, CDR2 FYNNEI. The CDR3 is 20 residues long. Trimming left V 1 base short and J 0 bases short, with 22 bases between. The CDR3 bases are TGTGCCAGCAGTGAAGGGTACAGGCGACGTATAGACGACTCTGGAAACACCATATATTTT. Encoded protein: CASSEGYRRRIDDSGNTIYF. Full variable domain (rest looked up from reference TRBV2 and TRBJ1-3): EPEVTQTPSHQVTQMGQEVILRCVPISNHLYFYWYRQILGQKVEFLVSFYNNEISEKSEIFDDQFSVERPDGSNFTLKIRSTKLEDSAMYFCASSEGYRRRIDDSGNTIYFGEGSWLTVV.

The chain combines TRBV2 with TRBJ1-3; the D is unclear. The CDR3 consists of 14 residues. V was clipped by 5 bases and J by 0 bases, with 8 bases between them. Germline-derived CDR1 and CDR2 are SNHLY and FYNNEI. DNA for the CDR3: TGTGCCAGCAGTCCCGGGGACTCTGGAAACACCATATATTTT. It encodes CASSPGDSGNTIYF.

This clone has just one count. This chain uses TRBV30 with TRBJ2-1; 8 bases align to TRBD2. Germline V lookup: CDR1 GTSNPN, CDR2 SVGIG (reference sequence). After removal of 5 bases from V and 0 bases from J, the junction contained 6 bases not matched to a gene. The CDR3 extends over 15 amino acids. The CDR3: CAWDRAGVSYNEQFF. The CDR3 DNA follows: TGTGCCTGGGATAGAGCGGGGGTCTCCTACAATGAGCAGTTCTTC.